This TCR beta chain originates from a study of cytomegalovirus exposure and HLA in healthy donors. V was shortened by 0 bases and J by 2 bases, with 12 bases between the two germline ends. The CDR3 covers 16 residues. CDR1 is SGHRS and CDR2 is YFSETQ in the germline V gene. PCR primers comprised 60 Vbeta and 13 Jbeta primers. TCRdb's table, derived via immunoSEQ multiplex PCR, lists solely in-frame clones and lacks some. The sample has roughly 110,000 clones. Concerning this clone: Its target is not known.

The study, taken as a whole, reports: It is likely that the observed cluster of highly shared sequence variants was a sequencing artifact. Follow-up analysis seemed to connect common viral pathogens with several of the most significant clusters identified.

Healthy bone marrow donors supplied every sample. Donors showed nominal health when sampled, although they likely had unrecorded immune exposures. The V gene is TRBV5-1, the J gene TRBJ2-1; possible D gene TRBD2, 5 bases. The TCR comes from a man aged 30 to 45 in good health and CMV-seronegative. The source material was PBMCs. CDR3 coding DNA: TGCGCCAGCAGCTTGGAGATGGGAGCTACCTACAATGAGCAGTTCTTC. Translation gives CASSLEMGATYNEQFF.